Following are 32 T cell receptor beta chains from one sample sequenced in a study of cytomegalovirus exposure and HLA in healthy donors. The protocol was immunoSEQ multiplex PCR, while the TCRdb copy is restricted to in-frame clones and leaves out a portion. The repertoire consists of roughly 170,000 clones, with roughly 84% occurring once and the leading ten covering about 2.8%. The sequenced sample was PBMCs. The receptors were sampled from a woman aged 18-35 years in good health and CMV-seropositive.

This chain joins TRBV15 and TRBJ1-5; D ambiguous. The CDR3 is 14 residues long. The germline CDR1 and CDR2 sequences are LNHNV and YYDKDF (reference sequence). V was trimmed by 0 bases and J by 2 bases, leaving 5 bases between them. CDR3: CATSRDGGNQPQHF. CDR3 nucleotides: TGTGCCACCAGCAGAGACGGGGGCAATCAGCCCCAGCATTTT. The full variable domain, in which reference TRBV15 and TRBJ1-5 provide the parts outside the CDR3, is DAMVIQNPRYQVTQFGKPVTLSCSQTLNHNVMYWYQQKSSQAPKLLFHYYDKDFNNEADTPDNFQSRRPNTSFCFLDIRSPGLGDTAMYLCATSRDGGNQPQHFGDGTRLSIL.

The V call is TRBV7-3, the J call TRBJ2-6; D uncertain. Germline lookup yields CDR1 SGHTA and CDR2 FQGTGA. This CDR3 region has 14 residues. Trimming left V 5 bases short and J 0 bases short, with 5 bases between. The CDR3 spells CASSPSSGANVLTF. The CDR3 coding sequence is TGTGCCAGCAGCCCATCCTCTGGGGCCAACGTCCTGACTTTC.

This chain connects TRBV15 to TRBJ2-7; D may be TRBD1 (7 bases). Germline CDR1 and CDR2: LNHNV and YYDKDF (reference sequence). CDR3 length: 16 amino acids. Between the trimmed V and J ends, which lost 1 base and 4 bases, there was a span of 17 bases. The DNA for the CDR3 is TGTGCCACCAGCAGAGGGGCAGGGGGGAGCGGTTACGAGCAGTACTTC. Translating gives CATSRGAGGSGYEQYF.

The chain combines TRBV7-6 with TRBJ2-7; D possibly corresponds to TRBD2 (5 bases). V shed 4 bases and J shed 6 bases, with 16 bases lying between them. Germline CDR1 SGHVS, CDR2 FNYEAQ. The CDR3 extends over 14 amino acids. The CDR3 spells CASSSRYGGCEQYF. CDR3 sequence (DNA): TGTGCCAGCAGCTCTAGATACGGAGGCTGCGAGCAGTACTTC.

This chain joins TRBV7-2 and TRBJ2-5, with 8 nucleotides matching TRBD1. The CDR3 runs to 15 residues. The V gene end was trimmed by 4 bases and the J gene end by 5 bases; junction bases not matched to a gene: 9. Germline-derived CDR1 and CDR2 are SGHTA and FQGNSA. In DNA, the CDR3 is TGTGCCAGCAGCTCCGCAGGGGGCTTGTTGGAGACCCAGTACTTC. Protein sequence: CASSSAGGLLETQYF.

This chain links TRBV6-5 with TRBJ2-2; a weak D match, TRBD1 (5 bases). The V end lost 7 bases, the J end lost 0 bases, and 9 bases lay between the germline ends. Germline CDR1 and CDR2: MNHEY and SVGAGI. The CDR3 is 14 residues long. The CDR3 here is CASKTGANTGELFF. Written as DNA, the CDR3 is TGTGCCAGCAAAACAGGAGCGAACACCGGGGAGCTGTTTTTT.

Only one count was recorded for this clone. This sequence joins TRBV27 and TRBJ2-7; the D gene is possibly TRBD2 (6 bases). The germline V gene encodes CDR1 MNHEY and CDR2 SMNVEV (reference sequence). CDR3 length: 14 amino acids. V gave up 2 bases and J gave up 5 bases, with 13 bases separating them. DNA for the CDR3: TGTGCCAGCAGTTTACGGGGAGGTAGCGACGAGCAGTACTTC. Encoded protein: CASSLRGGSDEQYF.

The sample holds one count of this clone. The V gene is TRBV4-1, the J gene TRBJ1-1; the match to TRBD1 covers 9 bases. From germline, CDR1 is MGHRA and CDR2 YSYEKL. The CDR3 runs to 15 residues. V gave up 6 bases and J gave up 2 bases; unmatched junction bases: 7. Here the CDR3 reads CASRKQGAPNTEAFF. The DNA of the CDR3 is TGCGCCAGCAGAAAACAGGGGGCCCCTAACACTGAAGCTTTCTTT.

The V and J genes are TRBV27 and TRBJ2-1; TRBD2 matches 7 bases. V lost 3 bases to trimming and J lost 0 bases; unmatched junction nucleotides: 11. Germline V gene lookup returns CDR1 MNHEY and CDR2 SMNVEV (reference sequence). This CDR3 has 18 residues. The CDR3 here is CASSLGMSGVSSYNEQFF. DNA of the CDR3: TGTGCCAGCAGTTTGGGCATGAGCGGGGTCAGCTCCTACAATGAGCAGTTCTTC.

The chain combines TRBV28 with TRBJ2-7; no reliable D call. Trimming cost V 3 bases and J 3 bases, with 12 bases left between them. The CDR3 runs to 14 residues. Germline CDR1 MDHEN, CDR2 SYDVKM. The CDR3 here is CASSFDQTYYEQYF. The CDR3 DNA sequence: TGTGCCAGCAGTTTCGATCAAACTTACTACGAGCAGTACTTC.

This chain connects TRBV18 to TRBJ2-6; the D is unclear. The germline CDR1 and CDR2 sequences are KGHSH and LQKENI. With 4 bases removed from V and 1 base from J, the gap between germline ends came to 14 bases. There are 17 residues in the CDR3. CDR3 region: CASSQTRTGSGANVLTF. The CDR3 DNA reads TGTGCCAGCTCACAGACACGCACCGGTTCTGGGGCCAACGTCCTGACTTTC. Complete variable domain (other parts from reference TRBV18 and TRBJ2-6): NAGVMQNPRHLVRRRGQEARLRCSPMKGHSHVYWYRQLPEEGLKFMVYLQKENIIDESGMPKERFSAEFPKEGPSILRIQQVVRGDSAAYFCASSQTRTGSGANVLTFGAGSRLTVL.

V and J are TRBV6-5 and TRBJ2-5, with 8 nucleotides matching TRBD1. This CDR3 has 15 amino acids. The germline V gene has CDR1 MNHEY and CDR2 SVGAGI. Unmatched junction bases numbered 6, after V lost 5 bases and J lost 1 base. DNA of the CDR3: TGTGCCAGCAGTCCCCGGACAGGGATCCAAGAGACCCAGTACTTC. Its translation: CASSPRTGIQETQYF.

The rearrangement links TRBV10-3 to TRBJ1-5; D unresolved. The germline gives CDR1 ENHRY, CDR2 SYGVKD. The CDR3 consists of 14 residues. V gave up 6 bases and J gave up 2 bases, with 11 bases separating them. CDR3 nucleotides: TGTGCCATCAGGAATGACACTCGCAATCAGCCCCAGCATTTT. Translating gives CAIRNDTRNQPQHF.

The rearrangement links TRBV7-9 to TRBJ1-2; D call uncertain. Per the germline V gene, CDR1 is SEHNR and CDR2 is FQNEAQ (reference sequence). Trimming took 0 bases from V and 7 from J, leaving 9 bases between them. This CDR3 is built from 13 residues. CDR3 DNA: TGTGCCAGCAGCTTAGCCAGCGGAGGTGGCTACACCTTC. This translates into CASSLASGGGYTF.

The CDR3 nucleotides are TGTGCCAGCAGTGTGACAGGCTATGGCTACACCTTC. It yields the protein CASSVTGYGYTF. The genes are TRBV27 and TRBJ1-2; a possible D gene is TRBD1 (6 bases). Trimming stripped 5 bases from V and 4 bases from J, with 8 bases between. The germline V gene encodes CDR1 MNHEY and CDR2 SMNVEV (reference sequence). The CDR3 has 12 amino acids.

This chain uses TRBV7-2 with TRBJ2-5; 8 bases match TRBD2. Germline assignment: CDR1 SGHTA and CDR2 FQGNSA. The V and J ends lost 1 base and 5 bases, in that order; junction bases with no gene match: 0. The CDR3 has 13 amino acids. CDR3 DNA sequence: TGTGCCAGCAGCTTAGGGACTAGCGAGACCCAGTACTTC. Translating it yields CASSLGTSETQYF.

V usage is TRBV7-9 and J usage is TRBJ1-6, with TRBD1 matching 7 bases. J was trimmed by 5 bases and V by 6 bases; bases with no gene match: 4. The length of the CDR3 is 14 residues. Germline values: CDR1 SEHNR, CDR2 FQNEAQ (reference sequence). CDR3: CASSKQGNNSPLHF. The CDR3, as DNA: TGTGCCAGCAGTAAACAGGGGAATAATTCACCCCTCCACTTT. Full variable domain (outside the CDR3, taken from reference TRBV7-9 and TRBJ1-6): DTGVSQNPRHKITKRGQNVTFRCDPISEHNRLYWYRQTLGQGPEFLTYFQNEAQLEKSRLLSDRFSAERPKGSFSTLEIQRTEQGDSAMYLCASSKQGNNSPLHFGNGTRLTVT.

The CDR3 here is CASRMGGSYNEQFF. DNA for the CDR3: TGTGCCAGCAGAATGGGGGGGTCTTACAATGAGCAGTTCTTC. The chain carries TRBV7-2 and TRBJ2-1; 7 bases match TRBD2. The CDR3 is 14 residues long. V lost 6 bases to trimming and J lost 4 bases; unmatched junction nucleotides: 6. Germline V gene data show CDR1 as SGHTA and CDR2 as FQGNSA. The full variable domain, completed using reference TRBV7-2 and TRBJ2-1, is GAGVSQSPSNKVTEKGKDVELRCDPISGHTALYWYRQSLGQGLEFLIYFQGNSAPDKSGLPSDRFSAERTGGSVSTLTIQRTQQEDSAVYLCASRMGGSYNEQFFGPGTRLTVL.

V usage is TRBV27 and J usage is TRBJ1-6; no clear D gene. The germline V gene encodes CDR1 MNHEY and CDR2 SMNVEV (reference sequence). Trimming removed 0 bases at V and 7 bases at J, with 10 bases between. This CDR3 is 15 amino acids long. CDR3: CASSLSSGWNSPLHF. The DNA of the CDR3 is TGTGCCAGCAGTTTATCGAGCGGCTGGAATTCACCCCTCCACTTT.

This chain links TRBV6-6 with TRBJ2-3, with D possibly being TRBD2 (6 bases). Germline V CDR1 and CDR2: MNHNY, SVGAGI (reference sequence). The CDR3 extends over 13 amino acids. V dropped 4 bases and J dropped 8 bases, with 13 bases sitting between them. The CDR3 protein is CASSSLSGGTQYF. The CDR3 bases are TGTGCCAGCAGTTCCCTGTCCGGGGGTACGCAGTATTTT.

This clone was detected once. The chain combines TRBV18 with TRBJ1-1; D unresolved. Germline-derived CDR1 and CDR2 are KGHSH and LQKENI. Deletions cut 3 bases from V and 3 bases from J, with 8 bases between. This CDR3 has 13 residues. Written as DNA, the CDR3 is TGTGCCAGCTCACCCCCTTCCTACACTGAAGCTTTCTTT. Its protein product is CASSPPSYTEAFF.

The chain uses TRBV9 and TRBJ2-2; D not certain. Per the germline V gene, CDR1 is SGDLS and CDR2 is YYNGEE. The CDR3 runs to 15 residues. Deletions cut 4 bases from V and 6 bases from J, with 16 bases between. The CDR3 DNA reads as TGTGCCAGCAGCCCTAACTCCCATCTGGCCGGGGAGCTGTTTTTT. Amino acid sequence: CASSPNSHLAGELFF.

For the CDR3, the DNA is TGTGCCAGCAGTGAAGCGCCCGGACAGGGAGGCGGCTACACCTTC. Its protein is CASSEAPGQGGGYTF. The V and J genes are TRBV2 and TRBJ1-2; 8 bases fit TRBD1. Germline lookup yields CDR1 SNHLY and CDR2 FYNNEI. This CDR3 contains 15 residues. With 0 bases clipped from V and 8 bases from J, the junction kept 8 bases outside the gene matches.

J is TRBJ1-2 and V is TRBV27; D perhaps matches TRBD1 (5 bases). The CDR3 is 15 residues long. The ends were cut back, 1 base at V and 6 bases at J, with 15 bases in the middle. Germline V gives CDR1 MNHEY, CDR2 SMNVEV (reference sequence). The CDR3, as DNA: TGTGCCAGCAGTTTATGGGAGGGGTTGCTAGATGGCTACACCTTC. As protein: CASSLWEGLLDGYTF.

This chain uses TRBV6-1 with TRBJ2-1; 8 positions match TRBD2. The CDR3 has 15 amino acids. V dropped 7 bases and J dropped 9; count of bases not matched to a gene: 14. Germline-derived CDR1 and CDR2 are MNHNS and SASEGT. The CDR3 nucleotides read TGTGCCAGCACTACTCCCGGGACTAGAGGGGGTGAGCAGTTCTTC. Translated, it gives CASTTPGTRGGEQFF.

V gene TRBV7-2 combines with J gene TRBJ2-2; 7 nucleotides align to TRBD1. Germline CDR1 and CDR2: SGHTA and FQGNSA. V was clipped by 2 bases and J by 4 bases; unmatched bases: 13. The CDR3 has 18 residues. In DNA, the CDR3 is TGTGCCAGCAGCTTATCTAAGGGGGCACGTACGAGCACCGGGGAGCTGTTTTTT. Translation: CASSLSKGARTSTGELFF. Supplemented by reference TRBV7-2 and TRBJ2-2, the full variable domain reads GAGVSQSPSNKVTEKGKDVELRCDPISGHTALYWYRQSLGQGLEFLIYFQGNSAPDKSGLPSDRFSAERTGGSVSTLTIQRTQQEDSAVYLCASSLSKGARTSTGELFFGEGSRLTVL.

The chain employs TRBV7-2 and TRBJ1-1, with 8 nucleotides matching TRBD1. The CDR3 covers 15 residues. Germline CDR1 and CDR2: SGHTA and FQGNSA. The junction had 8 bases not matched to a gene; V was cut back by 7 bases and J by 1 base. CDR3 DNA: TGTGCCAGCACCTGGGACAGGCGGGGGAACACTGAAGCTTTCTTT. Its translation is CASTWDRRGNTEAFF.

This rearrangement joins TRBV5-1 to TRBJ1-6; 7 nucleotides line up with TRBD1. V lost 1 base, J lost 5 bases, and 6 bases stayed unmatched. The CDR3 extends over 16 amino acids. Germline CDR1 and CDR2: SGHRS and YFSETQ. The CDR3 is CASSLTGEGNNSPLHF. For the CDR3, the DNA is TGCGCCAGCAGCTTGACAGGGGAAGGAAATAATTCACCCCTCCACTTT.

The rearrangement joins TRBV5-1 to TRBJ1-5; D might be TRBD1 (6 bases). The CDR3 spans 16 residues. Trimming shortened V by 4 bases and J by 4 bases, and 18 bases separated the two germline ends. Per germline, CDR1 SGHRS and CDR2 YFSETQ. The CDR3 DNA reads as TGCGCCAGCAGCCGTCCCGGGACAAATAAGAATCAGCCCCAGCATTTT. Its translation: CASSRPGTNKNQPQHF.

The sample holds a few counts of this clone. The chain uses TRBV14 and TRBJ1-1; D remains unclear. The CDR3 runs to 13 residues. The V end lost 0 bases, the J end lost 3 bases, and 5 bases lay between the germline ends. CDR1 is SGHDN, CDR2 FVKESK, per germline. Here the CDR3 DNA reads TGTGCCAGCAGCCAAGACGTATACACTGAAGCTTTCTTT. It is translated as CASSQDVYTEAFF.

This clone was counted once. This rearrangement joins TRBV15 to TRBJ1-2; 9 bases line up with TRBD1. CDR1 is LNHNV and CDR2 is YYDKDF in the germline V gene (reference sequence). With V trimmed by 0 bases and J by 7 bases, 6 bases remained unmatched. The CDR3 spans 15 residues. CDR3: CATSREGTGLGGYTF. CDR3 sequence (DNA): TGTGCCACCAGCAGAGAAGGGACAGGGTTGGGTGGCTACACCTTC. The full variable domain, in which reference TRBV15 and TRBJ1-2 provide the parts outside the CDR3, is DAMVIQNPRYQVTQFGKPVTLSCSQTLNHNVMYWYQQKSSQAPKLLFHYYDKDFNNEADTPDNFQSRRPNTSFCFLDIRSPGLGDTAMYLCATSREGTGLGGYTFGSGTRLTVV.

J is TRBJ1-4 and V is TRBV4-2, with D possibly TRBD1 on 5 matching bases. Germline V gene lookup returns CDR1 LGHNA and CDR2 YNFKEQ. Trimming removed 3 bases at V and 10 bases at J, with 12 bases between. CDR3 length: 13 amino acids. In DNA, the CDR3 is TGTGCCAGCAGCCAGCCGGGGACTCCAAAACTGTTTTTT. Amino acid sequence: CASSQPGTPKLFF.